Listed below are T cell receptor beta chains from one sample, sequenced in a study of blood T cell repertoires in COVID-19. Sequencing used immunoSEQ multiplex PCR; TCRdb keeps in-frame clones, though not all of them. The profile shows 370,000 or so clones, approximately 80% of them singletons. Sequencing was performed on peripheral blood. The receptors originated from a human donor with acute or convalescent COVID-19. The donor label of this sample is uncertain. CDR3s include the opening cysteine and the closing phenylalanine or tryptophan. Fields, in order: V gene, D gene, J gene, clone size, CDR3 DNA, CDR3 protein. A D gene is named only where the DNA matches it firmly. Rows give clone size only sometimes, using once, few, many, or a class for an expanded clone.

v_gene: TRBV6-6
d_gene: TRBD1
j_gene: TRBJ1-4
abundance: -
CDR3nt: TGTGCCAGCAGTCAGGCAGGGGGCGGGGGTGAAAAACTGTTTTTT
CDR3aa: CASSQAGGGGEKLFF

v_gene: TRBV30
d_gene: TRBD1
j_gene: TRBJ1-2
abundance: -
CDR3nt: TGTGCCTGGACTGTGACAGGGTATGGCTACACCTTC
CDR3aa: CAWTVTGYGYTF

v_gene: TRBV19
d_gene: -
j_gene: TRBJ2-5
abundance: few
CDR3nt: TGTGCCAGTAGTATAACGGGAGAGACCCAGTACTTC
CDR3aa: CASSITGETQYF

v_gene: TRBV30
d_gene: TRBD1
j_gene: TRBJ1-1
abundance: -
CDR3nt: TGTGCCTGGACAGGACAGGGGGGCACTGAAGCTTTCTTT
CDR3aa: CAWTGQGGTEAFF

v_gene: TRBV5-8
d_gene: -
j_gene: TRBJ1-2
abundance: -
CDR3nt: TGTGCCAGCAGAAACCGGGGGGGGAACTATGGCTACACCTTC
CDR3aa: CASRNRGGNYGYTF

v_gene: TRBV4-2
d_gene: TRBD2
j_gene: TRBJ2-3
abundance: -
CDR3nt: TGTGCCAGCAGCCCTTCCCGGGGACTAGCGGGACCGTCCTACACAGATACGCAGTATTTT
CDR3aa: CASSPSRGLAGPSYTDTQYF

v_gene: TRBV29-1
d_gene: TRBD2
j_gene: TRBJ2-1
abundance: -
CDR3nt: TGCAGCGTTGAACCGGGACTAGCGGGAGGGAGCTCCTACAATGAGCAGTTCTTC
CDR3aa: CSVEPGLAGGSSYNEQFF

v_gene: TRBV5-6
d_gene: -
j_gene: TRBJ1-1
abundance: -
CDR3nt: TGTGCCAGCAGTTGGAGCGGGGCAAACTATGAAGCTTTCTTT
CDR3aa: CASSWSGANYEAFF

v_gene: TRBV19
d_gene: -
j_gene: TRBJ2-1
abundance: -
CDR3nt: TGTGCCAGTTCTCTCCGAGCGCCGAGCTCCTACAATGAGCAGTTCTTC
CDR3aa: CASSLRAPSSYNEQFF

v_gene: TRBV4-1
d_gene: TRBD1
j_gene: TRBJ2-5
abundance: -
CDR3nt: TGCGCCAGCAGCCAGACAGGGGGTCAGGAGACCCAGTACTTC
CDR3aa: CASSQTGGQETQYF

v_gene: TRBV12-3/TRBV12-4
d_gene: -
j_gene: TRBJ1-5
abundance: -
CDR3nt: TGTGCCAGCAGTTTAGCCCCGGGTAAGCCCCAGCATTTT
CDR3aa: CASSLAPGKPQHF

v_gene: TRBV4-1
d_gene: -
j_gene: TRBJ1-1
abundance: -
CDR3nt: TGCGCCAGCAGCCAAGATCGGGCCGGGAGCCTTGGAGCTTTCTTT
CDR3aa: CASSQDRAGSLGAFF

v_gene: TRBV9
d_gene: -
j_gene: TRBJ2-3
abundance: -
CDR3nt: TGTGCCAGCAGCGTAGGAACTGCCACAGATACGCAGTATTTT
CDR3aa: CASSVGTATDTQYF

v_gene: TRBV5-6
d_gene: -
j_gene: TRBJ1-2
abundance: few
CDR3nt: TGTGCCAGCAGCTTGTCTCAGGGCTTGGGTGGCTACACCTTC
CDR3aa: CASSLSQGLGGYTF

v_gene: TRBV7-6
d_gene: -
j_gene: TRBJ1-3
abundance: -
CDR3nt: TGTGCCAGCAGCTTATCGGCCGCCGGGAGCCCGAACACCATATATTTT
CDR3aa: CASSLSAAGSPNTIYF

v_gene: TRBV30
d_gene: -
j_gene: TRBJ1-2
abundance: -
CDR3nt: TGTGCCTGGACCCCGTGGAGGGGATGGAGGGACTATGGCTACACCTTC
CDR3aa: CAWTPWRGWRDYGYTF

v_gene: TRBV19
d_gene: -
j_gene: TRBJ1-4
abundance: once
CDR3nt: TGTGCCAGTAGTACGGGGGTAACTAATGAAAAACTGTTTTTT
CDR3aa: CASSTGVTNEKLFF

v_gene: TRBV18
d_gene: TRBD1
j_gene: TRBJ2-7
abundance: -
CDR3nt: TGTGCCAGCTCATTGGGACAGGACCCCATCTACGAGCAGTACTTC
CDR3aa: CASSLGQDPIYEQYF

v_gene: TRBV6-1
d_gene: -
j_gene: TRBJ2-3
abundance: few
CDR3nt: TGTGCCAGCAGAAACTCAGCGGCGGATACGCAGTATTTT
CDR3aa: CASRNSAADTQYF

v_gene: TRBV28
d_gene: -
j_gene: TRBJ1-2
abundance: once
CDR3nt: TGTGCCAGCAACCCGCACCAGGGAGGTAACTATGGCTACACCTTC
CDR3aa: CASNPHQGGNYGYTF

v_gene: TRBV18
d_gene: TRBD2
j_gene: TRBJ2-5
abundance: -
CDR3nt: TGTGCCAGCTCAATATCCGGGACTAGCGGTCCGGAGACCCAGTACTTC
CDR3aa: CASSISGTSGPETQYF

v_gene: TRBV5-1
d_gene: -
j_gene: TRBJ1-2
abundance: few
CDR3nt: TGCGCCAGCAGCTGGGGCGAGTTGTCTTATGGCTACACCTTC
CDR3aa: CASSWGELSYGYTF

v_gene: TRBV6-5
d_gene: -
j_gene: TRBJ1-5
abundance: -
CDR3nt: TGTGCCAGCAGGGTAGGAGGAGGGCATCAGCCCCAGCATTTT
CDR3aa: CASRVGGGHQPQHF

v_gene: TRBV6-2/TRBV6-3
d_gene: TRBD1
j_gene: TRBJ1-5
abundance: -
CDR3nt: TGTGCCAGCAGTTACTGGGGGACAGACCCCAATCAGCCCCAGCATTTT
CDR3aa: CASSYWGTDPNQPQHF

v_gene: TRBV6-5
d_gene: TRBD2
j_gene: TRBJ2-3
abundance: -
CDR3nt: TGTGCCAGCAGCGCGAGCGGGGGGACGGCAGATACGCAGTATTTT
CDR3aa: CASSASGGTADTQYF

v_gene: TRBV5-4
d_gene: -
j_gene: TRBJ2-3
abundance: -
CDR3nt: TGTGCCAGCAGCTTGGTTCTGGGGGCCCCAGATACGCAGTATTTT
CDR3aa: CASSLVLGAPDTQYF

v_gene: TRBV3-1/TRBV3-2
d_gene: TRBD2
j_gene: TRBJ2-3
abundance: -
CDR3nt: TGTGCCAGCAGTAGAGCGGGAGGAACAGATACGCAGTATTTT
CDR3aa: CASSRAGGTDTQYF

v_gene: TRBV3-1/TRBV3-2
d_gene: -
j_gene: TRBJ1-2
abundance: -
CDR3nt: TGTGCCAGCAGCCGAAACGCAGTTAACTATGGCTACACCTTC
CDR3aa: CASSRNAVNYGYTF

v_gene: TRBV19
d_gene: TRBD1
j_gene: TRBJ1-1
abundance: -
CDR3nt: TGTGCCAGTAGTATAGTTAACAGGGGACCCAACACTGAAGCTTTCTTT
CDR3aa: CASSIVNRGPNTEAFF

v_gene: TRBV6-6
d_gene: -
j_gene: TRBJ2-2
abundance: -
CDR3nt: TGTGCCAGCAGTTACTTTGTGACAACCAACACCGGGGAGCTGTTTTTT
CDR3aa: CASSYFVTTNTGELFF

v_gene: TRBV24-1
d_gene: TRBD2
j_gene: TRBJ2-1
abundance: -
CDR3nt: TGTGCCACCAGTGATGGGAGCGGGGGGGCCTACAATGAGCAGTTCTTC
CDR3aa: CATSDGSGGAYNEQFF

v_gene: TRBV27
d_gene: TRBD1
j_gene: TRBJ2-7
abundance: -
CDR3nt: TGTGCCAGCAGTTCCGGGACAGGATTCTACGAGCAGTACTTC
CDR3aa: CASSSGTGFYEQYF

v_gene: TRBV18
d_gene: -
j_gene: TRBJ1-2
abundance: -
CDR3nt: TGTGCCAGCTCACCATCAAGGCAGGGAGGCTACACCTTC
CDR3aa: CASSPSRQGGYTF

v_gene: TRBV19
d_gene: TRBD1
j_gene: TRBJ2-2
abundance: -
CDR3nt: TGTGCCAGTACCTTCGGACAGGGTTCGATCACCGGGGAGCTGTTTTTT
CDR3aa: CASTFGQGSITGELFF

v_gene: TRBV3-1/TRBV3-2
d_gene: TRBD1
j_gene: TRBJ2-6
abundance: once
CDR3nt: TGTGCCAGCAGCCCCCGGACAGGGGGTATCTCTGGGGCCAACGTCCTGACTTTC
CDR3aa: CASSPRTGGISGANVLTF

v_gene: TRBV20-1
d_gene: -
j_gene: TRBJ1-2
abundance: -
CDR3nt: TGCAGTGCTAGTACACCCAACTATGGCTACACCTTC
CDR3aa: CSASTPNYGYTF

v_gene: TRBV6-4
d_gene: TRBD1
j_gene: TRBJ2-1
abundance: -
CDR3nt: TGTGCCAGCAGTGCCTCGACAGGGAAGAACTACAATGAGCAGTTCTTC
CDR3aa: CASSASTGKNYNEQFF

v_gene: TRBV5-1
d_gene: TRBD1
j_gene: TRBJ2-1
abundance: -
CDR3nt: TGCGCCAGCAGCTTGGGAGGGACAGGAGCGTACAATGAGCAGTTCTTC
CDR3aa: CASSLGGTGAYNEQFF

v_gene: TRBV28
d_gene: -
j_gene: TRBJ1-6
abundance: -
CDR3nt: TGTGCCAGTTCAATTACGGGTTCACCCCTCCACTTT
CDR3aa: CASSITGSPLHF

v_gene: TRBV25-1
d_gene: -
j_gene: TRBJ1-6
abundance: -
CDR3nt: TGTGCCAGCAGACGGTCGAGCTCCTATAATTCACCCCTCCACTTT
CDR3aa: CASRRSSSYNSPLHF

v_gene: TRBV24-1
d_gene: -
j_gene: TRBJ2-2
abundance: once
CDR3nt: TGTGCCACCCTTAATCACACCGGACAGCTCACCGGGGAGCTGTTTTTT
CDR3aa: CATLNHTGQLTGELFF

v_gene: TRBV19
d_gene: -
j_gene: TRBJ1-1
abundance: -
CDR3nt: TGTGCCAGTAACCGGGGGGGTTCGGACACTGAAGCTTTCTTT
CDR3aa: CASNRGGSDTEAFF

v_gene: TRBV12-3/TRBV12-4
d_gene: -
j_gene: TRBJ1-3
abundance: -
CDR3nt: TGTGCCAGCAGTTTGAAAGCGAACACCATATATTTT
CDR3aa: CASSLKANTIYF

v_gene: TRBV5-1
d_gene: TRBD2
j_gene: TRBJ2-7
abundance: -
CDR3nt: TGCGCCAGCAGCTTGGAAACTAGCGGAGCCTACGAGCAGTACTTC
CDR3aa: CASSLETSGAYEQYF

v_gene: TRBV19
d_gene: -
j_gene: TRBJ1-5
abundance: -
CDR3nt: TGTGCCAGTGTGGAGGCGGGTGGCAATCAGCCCCAGCATTTT
CDR3aa: CASVEAGGNQPQHF

v_gene: TRBV5-1
d_gene: TRBD1
j_gene: TRBJ1-1
abundance: -
CDR3nt: TGCGCCAGCAGCTTCGAGGGACAGCTTTCGACGGAAGCTTTCTTT
CDR3aa: CASSFEGQLSTEAFF

v_gene: TRBV9
d_gene: -
j_gene: TRBJ2-1
abundance: -
CDR3nt: TGTGCCAGCAGCGTCAGGGGCTTAGCTGAGCAGTTCTTC
CDR3aa: CASSVRGLAEQFF

v_gene: TRBV14
d_gene: -
j_gene: TRBJ1-3
abundance: -
CDR3nt: TGTGCCAGCAGCCTCACGCGGGGGTCGCAGTACGGAAACACCATATATTTT
CDR3aa: CASSLTRGSQYGNTIYF

v_gene: TRBV5-1
d_gene: -
j_gene: TRBJ1-1
abundance: -
CDR3nt: TGCGCCAGCAGCCCGCCGGGAGATATTTCCTACACCGAAGCTTTCTTT
CDR3aa: CASSPPGDISYTEAFF

v_gene: TRBV2
d_gene: TRBD1
j_gene: TRBJ2-1
abundance: -
CDR3nt: TGTGCCAGCAGTTCCCGGCCGGGGACAGGGCGGTACGGTACTGAGCAGTTCTTC
CDR3aa: CASSSRPGTGRYGTEQFF

v_gene: TRBV18
d_gene: TRBD1
j_gene: TRBJ2-1
abundance: -
CDR3nt: TGTGCCAGCTCGACAGGGGGGACCTACAATGAGCAGTTCTTC
CDR3aa: CASSTGGTYNEQFF

v_gene: TRBV19
d_gene: -
j_gene: TRBJ1-2
abundance: -
CDR3nt: TGTGCCAGTAGTGCGGGCGGCTACACCTTC
CDR3aa: CASSAGGYTF

v_gene: TRBV19
d_gene: TRBD1
j_gene: TRBJ1-5
abundance: -
CDR3nt: TGTGCCAGTAGTATAGGGACAGGTAGTTATCAGCCCCAGCATTTT
CDR3aa: CASSIGTGSYQPQHF

v_gene: TRBV5-1
d_gene: TRBD1
j_gene: TRBJ1-6
abundance: once
CDR3nt: TGCGCCAGCAGCTTGGGGGACAGATCACCCCTCCACTTT
CDR3aa: CASSLGDRSPLHF

v_gene: TRBV28
d_gene: TRBD1
j_gene: TRBJ1-2
abundance: -
CDR3nt: TGTGCCAGCAGTATGGACAGGGACGGCTACACCTTC
CDR3aa: CASSMDRDGYTF